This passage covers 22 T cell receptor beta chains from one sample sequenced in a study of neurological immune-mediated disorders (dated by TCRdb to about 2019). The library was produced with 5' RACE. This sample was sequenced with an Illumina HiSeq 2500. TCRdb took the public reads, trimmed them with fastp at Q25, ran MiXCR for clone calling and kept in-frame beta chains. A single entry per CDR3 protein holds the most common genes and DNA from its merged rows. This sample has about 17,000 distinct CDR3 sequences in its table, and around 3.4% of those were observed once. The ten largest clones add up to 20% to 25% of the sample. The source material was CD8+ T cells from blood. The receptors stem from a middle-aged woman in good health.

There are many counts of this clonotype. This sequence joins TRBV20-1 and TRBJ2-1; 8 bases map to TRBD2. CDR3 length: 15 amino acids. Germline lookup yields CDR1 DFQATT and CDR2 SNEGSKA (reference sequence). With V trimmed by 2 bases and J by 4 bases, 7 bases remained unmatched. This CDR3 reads CSARISGIRYNEQFF. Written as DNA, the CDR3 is TGCAGTGCTAGAATTAGCGGGATACGGTACAATGAGCAGTTCTTC.

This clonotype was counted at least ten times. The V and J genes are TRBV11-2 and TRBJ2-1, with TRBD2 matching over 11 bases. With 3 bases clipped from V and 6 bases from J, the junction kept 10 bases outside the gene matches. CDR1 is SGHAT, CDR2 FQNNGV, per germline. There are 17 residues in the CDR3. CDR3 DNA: TGTGCCAGCAGCTTCGCCTCGGGACTAGCGGAAAGCAATGAGCAGTTCTTC. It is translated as CASSFASGLAESNEQFF.

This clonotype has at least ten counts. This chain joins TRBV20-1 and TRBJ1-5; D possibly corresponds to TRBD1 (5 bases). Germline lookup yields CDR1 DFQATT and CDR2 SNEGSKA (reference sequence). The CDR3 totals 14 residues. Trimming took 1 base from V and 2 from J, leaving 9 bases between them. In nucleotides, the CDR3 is TGCAGTGCTAGAGTACCCAGGGGCAATCAGCCCCAGCATTTT. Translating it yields CSARVPRGNQPQHF.

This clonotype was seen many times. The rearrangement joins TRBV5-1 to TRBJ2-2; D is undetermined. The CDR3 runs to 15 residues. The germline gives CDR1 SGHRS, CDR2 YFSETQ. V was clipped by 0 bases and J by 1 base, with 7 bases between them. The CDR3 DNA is TGCGCCAGCAGCTTGGCGAAAGTGAACACCGGGGAGCTGTTTTTT. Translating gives CASSLAKVNTGELFF.

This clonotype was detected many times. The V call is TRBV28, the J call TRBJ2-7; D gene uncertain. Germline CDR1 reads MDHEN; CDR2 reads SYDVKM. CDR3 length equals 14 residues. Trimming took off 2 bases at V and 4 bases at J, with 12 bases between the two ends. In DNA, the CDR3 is TGTGCCAGCAGTTTAACCAGACGATCATACGAGCAGTACTTC. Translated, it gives CASSLTRRSYEQYF.

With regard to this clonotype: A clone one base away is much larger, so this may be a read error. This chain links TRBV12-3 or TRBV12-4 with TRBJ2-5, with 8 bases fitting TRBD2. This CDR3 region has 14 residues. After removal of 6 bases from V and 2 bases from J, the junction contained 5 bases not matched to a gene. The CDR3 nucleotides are TGTGCCAGCAGCACTAGCGGCAAGCAAGAGACCCAGTACTTC. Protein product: CASSTSGKQETQYF.

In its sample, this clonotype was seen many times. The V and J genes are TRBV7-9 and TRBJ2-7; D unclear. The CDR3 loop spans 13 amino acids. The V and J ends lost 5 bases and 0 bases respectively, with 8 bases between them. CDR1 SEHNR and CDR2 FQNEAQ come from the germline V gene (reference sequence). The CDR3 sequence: CASSDRSSYEQYF. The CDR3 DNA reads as TGTGCCAGCAGCGACCGGAGCTCCTACGAGCAGTACTTC. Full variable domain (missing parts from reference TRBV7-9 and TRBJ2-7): DTGVSQNPRHKITKRGQNVTFRCDPISEHNRLYWYRQTLGQGPEFLTYFQNEAQLEKSRLLSDRFSAERPKGSFSTLEIQRTEQGDSAMYLCASSDRSSYEQYFGPGTRLTVT.

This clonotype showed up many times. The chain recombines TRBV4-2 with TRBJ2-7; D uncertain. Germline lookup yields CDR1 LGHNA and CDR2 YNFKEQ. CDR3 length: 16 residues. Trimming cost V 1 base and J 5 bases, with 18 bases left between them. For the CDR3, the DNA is TGTGCCAGCAGCCAAGGGGCCTTCCCTCGGTCCAACGAGCAGTACTTC. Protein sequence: CASSQGAFPRSNEQYF.

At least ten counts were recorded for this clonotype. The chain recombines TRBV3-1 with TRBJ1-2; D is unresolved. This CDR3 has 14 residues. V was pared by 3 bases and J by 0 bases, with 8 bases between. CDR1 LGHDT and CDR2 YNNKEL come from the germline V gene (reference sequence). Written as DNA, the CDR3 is TGTGCCAGCAGCCACGAGGGCCCTAACTATGGCTACACCTTC. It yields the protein CASSHEGPNYGYTF.

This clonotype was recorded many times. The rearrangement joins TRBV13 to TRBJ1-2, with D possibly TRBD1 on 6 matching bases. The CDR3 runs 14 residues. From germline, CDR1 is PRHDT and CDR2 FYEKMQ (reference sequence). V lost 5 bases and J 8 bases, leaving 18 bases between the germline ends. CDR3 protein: CASSPGGPSRGYTF. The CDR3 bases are TGTGCCAGCAGCCCCGGGGGCCCGAGTAGGGGCTACACCTTC.

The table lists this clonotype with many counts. The CDR3 protein is CASSTIGGLNTGELFF. The CDR3 DNA sequence: TGTGCCAGCAGTACCATCGGGGGCTTGAACACCGGGGAGCTGTTTTTT. V usage is TRBV28 and J usage is TRBJ2-2; D assignment may be TRBD1 or TRBD2 (6 bases each). This CDR3 comprises 16 residues. In germline, CDR1 is MDHEN, CDR2 SYDVKM. Trimming shortened V by 5 bases and J by 1 base, and 14 bases separated the two germline ends.

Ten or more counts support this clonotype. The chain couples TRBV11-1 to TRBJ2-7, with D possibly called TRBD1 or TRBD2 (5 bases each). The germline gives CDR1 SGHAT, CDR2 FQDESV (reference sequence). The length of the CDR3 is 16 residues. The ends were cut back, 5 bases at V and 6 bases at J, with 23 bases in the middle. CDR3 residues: CASSQSYGAPGVEQYF. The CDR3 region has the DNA TGTGCCAGCAGCCAGTCGTACGGGGCGCCGGGTGTCGAGCAGTACTTC.

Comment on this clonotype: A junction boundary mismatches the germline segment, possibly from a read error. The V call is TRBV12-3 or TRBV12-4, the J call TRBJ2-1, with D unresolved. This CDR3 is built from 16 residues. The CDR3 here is CASSFVIRPPYNEQLF. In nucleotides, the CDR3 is TGTGCCAGTAGTTTTGTGATCCGTCCCCCCTACAATGAGCAGTTATTC.

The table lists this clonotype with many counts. In DNA, the CDR3 is TGTGCCAGCAGTGAAATTTTGTGGGAGTGGATGTACGAGCAGTACTTC. Its translation: CASSEILWEWMYEQYF. The rearrangement links TRBV6-1 to TRBJ2-7, with D maybe TRBD2 (5 bases). CDR1 and CDR2 from the germline V gene are MNHNS and SASEGT. The CDR3 is 16 amino acids. The V gene lost 2 bases and the J gene lost 4 bases, with 18 bases spanning the gap.

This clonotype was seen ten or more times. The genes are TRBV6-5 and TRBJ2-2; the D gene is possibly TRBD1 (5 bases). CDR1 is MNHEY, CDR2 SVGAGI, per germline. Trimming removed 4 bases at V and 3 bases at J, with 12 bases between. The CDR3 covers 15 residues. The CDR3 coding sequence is TGTGCCAGCAGTTGGAAGGGGATACACACCGGGGAGCTGTTTTTT. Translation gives CASSWKGIHTGELFF.

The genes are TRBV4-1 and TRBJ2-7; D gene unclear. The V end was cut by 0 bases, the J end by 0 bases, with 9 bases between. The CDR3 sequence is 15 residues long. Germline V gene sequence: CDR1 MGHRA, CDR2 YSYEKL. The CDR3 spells CASSQERGSSYEQYF. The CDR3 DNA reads TGCGCCAGCAGCCAAGAACGTGGTAGCTCCTACGAGCAGTACTTC.

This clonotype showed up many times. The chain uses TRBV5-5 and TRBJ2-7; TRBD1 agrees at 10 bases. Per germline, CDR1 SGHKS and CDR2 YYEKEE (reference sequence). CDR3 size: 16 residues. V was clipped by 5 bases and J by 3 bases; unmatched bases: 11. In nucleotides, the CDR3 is TGTGCCAGCAGTCTAATAAGGACAGGGGGTTTCTACGAGCAGTACTTC. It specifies CASSLIRTGGFYEQYF.

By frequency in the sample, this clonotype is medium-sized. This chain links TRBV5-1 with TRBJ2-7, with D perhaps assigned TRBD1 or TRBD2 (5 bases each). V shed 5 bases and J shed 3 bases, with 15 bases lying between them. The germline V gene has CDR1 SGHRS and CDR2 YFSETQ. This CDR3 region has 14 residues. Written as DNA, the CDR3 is TGCGCCAGCAGACCTAGGGACGGGCTCTACGAGCAGTACTTC. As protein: CASRPRDGLYEQYF.

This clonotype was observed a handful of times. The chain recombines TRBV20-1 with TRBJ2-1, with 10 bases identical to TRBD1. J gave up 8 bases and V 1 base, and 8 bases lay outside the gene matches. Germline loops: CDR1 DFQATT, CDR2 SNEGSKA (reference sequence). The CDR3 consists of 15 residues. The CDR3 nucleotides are TGCAGTGCTAGAGGCACCGGGACAGGGGATTATGAGCAGTTCTTC. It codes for CSARGTGTGDYEQFF.

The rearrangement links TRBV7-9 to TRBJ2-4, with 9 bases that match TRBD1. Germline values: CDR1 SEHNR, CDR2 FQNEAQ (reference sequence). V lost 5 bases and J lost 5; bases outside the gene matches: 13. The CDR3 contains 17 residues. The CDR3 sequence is CASSLPRTGEVENIQYF. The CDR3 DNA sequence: TGTGCCAGCAGCCTACCCCGGACAGGGGAGGTTGAAAACATTCAGTACTTC. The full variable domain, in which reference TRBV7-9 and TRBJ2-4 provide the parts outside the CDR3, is DTGVSQNPRHKITKRGQNVTFRCDPISEHNRLYWYRQTLGQGPEFLTYFQNEAQLEKSRLLSDRFSAERPKGSFSTLEIQRTEQGDSAMYLCASSLPRTGEVENIQYFGAGTRLSVL.

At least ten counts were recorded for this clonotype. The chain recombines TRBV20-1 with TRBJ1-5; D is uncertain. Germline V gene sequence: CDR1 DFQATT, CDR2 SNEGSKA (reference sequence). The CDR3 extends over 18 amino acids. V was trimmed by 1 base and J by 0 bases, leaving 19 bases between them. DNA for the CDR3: TGCAGTGCTAGAGCCCTCGCCCCCGGCGATTATAGCAATCAGCCCCAGCATTTT. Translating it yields CSARALAPGDYSNQPQHF.

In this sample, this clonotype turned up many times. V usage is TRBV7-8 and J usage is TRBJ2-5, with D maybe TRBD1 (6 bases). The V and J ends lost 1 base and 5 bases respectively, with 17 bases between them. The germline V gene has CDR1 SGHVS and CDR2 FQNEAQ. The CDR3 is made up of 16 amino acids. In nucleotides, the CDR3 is TGTGCCAGCAGCTTAGTAGATCAGGGGACGAACGAGACCCAGTACTTC. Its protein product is CASSLVDQGTNETQYF.